The text below deals with one T cell receptor (beta chain). Its antigen remains unknown. Germline assignment: CDR1 MNHEY and CDR2 SMNVEV (reference sequence). Trimming cost V 6 bases and J 1 base, with 9 bases left between them. The CDR3 contains 13 residues. Produced via immunoSEQ multiplex PCR; TCRdb's table is partial and in-frame only. The repertoire holds over 150,000 clones, with around 89% as singletons. This entry is derived from a study of T cell responses to AZD1222 COVID-19 vaccine. The wider study: Second doses that came at about 4 or about 12 weeks were put together.

Notes on the study in general: The study sampled repertoires only after the peak T cell response. Donors were largely white British and mainly female; clonal diversity was possibly underestimated. Once two AZD1222 doses were given, Spike-specific TCR breadth and depth went up.

The rearrangement joins TRBV27 to TRBJ1-1, with D hard to call. The origin of this receptor is an adult in good health. This sample comprised peripheral blood, obtained on day 0 of AZD1222 vaccination. The CDR3, as DNA: TGTGCCAGCAGCCCGACCGGGAACACTGAAGCTTTCTTT. Its protein product is CASSPTGNTEAFF.